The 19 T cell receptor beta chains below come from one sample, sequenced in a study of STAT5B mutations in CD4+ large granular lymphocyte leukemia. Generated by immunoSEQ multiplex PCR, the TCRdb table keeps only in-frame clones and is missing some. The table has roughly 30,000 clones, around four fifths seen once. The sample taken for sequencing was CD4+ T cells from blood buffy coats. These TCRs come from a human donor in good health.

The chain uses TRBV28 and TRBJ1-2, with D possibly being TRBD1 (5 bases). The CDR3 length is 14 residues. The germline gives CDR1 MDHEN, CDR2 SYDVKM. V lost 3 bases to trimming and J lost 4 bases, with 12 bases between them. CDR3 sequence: CASSFLTELYGYTF. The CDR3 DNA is TGTGCCAGCAGTTTCTTGACAGAACTCTATGGCTACACCTTC.

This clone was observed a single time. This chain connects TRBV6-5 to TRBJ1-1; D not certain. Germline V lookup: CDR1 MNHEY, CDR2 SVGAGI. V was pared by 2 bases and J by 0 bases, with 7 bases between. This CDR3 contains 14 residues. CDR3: CASSYTGVNTEAFF. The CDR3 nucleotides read TGTGCCAGCAGTTACACTGGGGTGAACACTGAAGCTTTCTTT.

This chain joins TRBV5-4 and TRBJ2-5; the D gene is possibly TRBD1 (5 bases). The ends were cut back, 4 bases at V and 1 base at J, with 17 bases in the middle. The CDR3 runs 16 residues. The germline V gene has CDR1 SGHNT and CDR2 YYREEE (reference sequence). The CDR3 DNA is TGTGCCAGCAGCCCCTCCTCCAGGGTATCCCAAGAGACCCAGTACTTC. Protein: CASSPSSRVSQETQYF.

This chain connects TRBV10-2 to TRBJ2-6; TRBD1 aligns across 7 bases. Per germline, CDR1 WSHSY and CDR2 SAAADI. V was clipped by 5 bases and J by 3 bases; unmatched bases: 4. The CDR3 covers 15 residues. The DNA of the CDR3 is TGCGCCAGCAGTTTTACAGGGGATGGGGCCAACGTCCTGACTTTC. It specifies CASSFTGDGANVLTF.

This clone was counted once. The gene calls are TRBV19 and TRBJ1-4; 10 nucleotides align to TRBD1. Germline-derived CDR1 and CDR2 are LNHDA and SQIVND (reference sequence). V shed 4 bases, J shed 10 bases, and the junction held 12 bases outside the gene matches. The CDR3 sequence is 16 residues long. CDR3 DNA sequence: TGTGCCAGTAGTAAACTGGACCGGGACAGGGGCGGAAAACTGTTTTTT. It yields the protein CASSKLDRDRGGKLFF.

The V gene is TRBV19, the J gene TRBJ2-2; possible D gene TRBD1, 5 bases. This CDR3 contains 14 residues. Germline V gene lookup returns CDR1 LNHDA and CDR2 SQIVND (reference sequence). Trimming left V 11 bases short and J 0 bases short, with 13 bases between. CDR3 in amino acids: CAGGQGPNTGELFF. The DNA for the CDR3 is TGTGCCGGTGGACAAGGCCCGAACACCGGGGAGCTGTTTTTT.

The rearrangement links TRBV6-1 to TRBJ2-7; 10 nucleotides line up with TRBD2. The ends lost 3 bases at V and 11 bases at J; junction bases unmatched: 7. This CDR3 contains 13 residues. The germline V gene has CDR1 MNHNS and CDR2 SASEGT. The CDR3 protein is CASSDSSGSWEYF. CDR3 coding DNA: TGTGCCAGCAGTGATTCTAGCGGGAGTTGGGAGTACTTC.

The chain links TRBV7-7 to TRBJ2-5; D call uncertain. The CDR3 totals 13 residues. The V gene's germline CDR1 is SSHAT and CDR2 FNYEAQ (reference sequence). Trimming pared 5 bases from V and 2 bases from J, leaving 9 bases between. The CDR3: CASSRSGQETQYF. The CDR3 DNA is TGTGCCAGCAGCCGCTCCGGACAAGAGACCCAGTACTTC.

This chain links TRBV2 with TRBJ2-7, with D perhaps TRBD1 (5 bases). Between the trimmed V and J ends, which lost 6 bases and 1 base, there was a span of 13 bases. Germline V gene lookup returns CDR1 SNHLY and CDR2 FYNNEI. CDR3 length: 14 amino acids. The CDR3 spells CASRGWGGSYEQYF. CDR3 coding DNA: TGTGCCAGCAGGGGCTGGGGCGGTTCCTACGAGCAGTACTTC.

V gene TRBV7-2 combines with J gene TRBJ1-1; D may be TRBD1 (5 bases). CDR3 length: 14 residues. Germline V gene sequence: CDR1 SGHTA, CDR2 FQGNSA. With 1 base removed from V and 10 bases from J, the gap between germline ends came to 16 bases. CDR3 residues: CASSLVSRAGRAFF. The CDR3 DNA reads TGTGCCAGCAGCTTAGTGTCGAGGGCAGGGCGAGCTTTCTTT.

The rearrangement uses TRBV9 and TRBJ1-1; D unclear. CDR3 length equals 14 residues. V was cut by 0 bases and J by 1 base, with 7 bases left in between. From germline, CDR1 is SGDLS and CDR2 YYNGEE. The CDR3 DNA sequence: TGTGCCAGCAGCGTAGGGTCCCAGAACACTGAAGCTTTCTTT. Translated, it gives CASSVGSQNTEAFF.

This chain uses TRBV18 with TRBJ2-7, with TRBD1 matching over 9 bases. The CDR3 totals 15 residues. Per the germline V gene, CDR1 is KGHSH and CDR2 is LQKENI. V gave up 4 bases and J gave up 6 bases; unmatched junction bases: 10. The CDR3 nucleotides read TGTGCCAGCTCACGAGAACACAGGGGGCCAGGCGAGCAGTACTTC. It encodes CASSREHRGPGEQYF. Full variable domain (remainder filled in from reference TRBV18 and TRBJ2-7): NAGVMQNPRHLVRRRGQEARLRCSPMKGHSHVYWYRQLPEEGLKFMVYLQKENIIDESGMPKERFSAEFPKEGPSILRIQQVVRGDSAAYFCASSREHRGPGEQYFGPGTRLTVT.

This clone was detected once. The CDR3 is CASSPGWGNVEETQYF. The CDR3 nucleotides read TGTGCCAGCAGCCCAGGTTGGGGGAATGTAGAAGAGACCCAGTACTTC. This chain links TRBV7-3 with TRBJ2-5; D tentatively fits TRBD1 or TRBD2 (5 bases each). The CDR3 has 16 residues. The germline V gene has CDR1 SGHTA and CDR2 FQGTGA. Trimming took 5 bases from V and 3 from J, leaving 19 bases between them.

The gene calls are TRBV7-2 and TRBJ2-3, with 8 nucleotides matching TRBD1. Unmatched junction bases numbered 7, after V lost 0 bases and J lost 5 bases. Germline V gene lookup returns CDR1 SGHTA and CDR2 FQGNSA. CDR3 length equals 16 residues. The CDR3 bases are TGTGCCAGCAGCTTAGCGGGAACAGGGGGAGGAGATACGCAGTATTTT. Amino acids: CASSLAGTGGGDTQYF.

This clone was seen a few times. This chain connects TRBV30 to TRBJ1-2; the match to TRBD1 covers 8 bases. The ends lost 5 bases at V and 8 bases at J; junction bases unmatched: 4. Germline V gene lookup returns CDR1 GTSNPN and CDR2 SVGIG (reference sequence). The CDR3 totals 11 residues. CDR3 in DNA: TGTGCCTGGTCAGGGGGCTACGGCTACACCTTC. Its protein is CAWSGGYGYTF.

CDR3 coding DNA: TGTGCCAGCAGTCGAAAACTAGCGGGAGGCGATACGCAGTATTTT. It specifies CASSRKLAGGDTQYF. The chain uses TRBV27 and TRBJ2-3; 12 bases fit TRBD2. The CDR3 spans 15 residues. Trimming took 5 bases from V and 6 from J; bases not matched to a gene: 6. Germline CDR1 MNHEY, CDR2 SMNVEV (reference sequence).

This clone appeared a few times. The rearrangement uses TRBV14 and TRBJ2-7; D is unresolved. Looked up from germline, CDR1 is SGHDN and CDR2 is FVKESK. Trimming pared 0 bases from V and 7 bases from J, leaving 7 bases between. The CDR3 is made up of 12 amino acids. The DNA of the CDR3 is TGTGCCAGCAGCCAAGATTTCAGGGAGCAGTACTTC. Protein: CASSQDFREQYF.

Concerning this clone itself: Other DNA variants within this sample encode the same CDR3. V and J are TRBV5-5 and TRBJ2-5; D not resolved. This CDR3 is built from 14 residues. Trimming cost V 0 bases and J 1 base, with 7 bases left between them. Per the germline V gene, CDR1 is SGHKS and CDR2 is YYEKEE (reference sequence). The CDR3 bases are TGTGCCAGCAGCTTGGTACGAGGCCAAGAGACCCAGTACTTC. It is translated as CASSLVRGQETQYF.

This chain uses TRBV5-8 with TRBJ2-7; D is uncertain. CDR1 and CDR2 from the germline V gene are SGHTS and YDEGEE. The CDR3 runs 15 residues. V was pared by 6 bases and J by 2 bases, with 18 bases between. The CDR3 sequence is CASNPNVGSTYEQYF. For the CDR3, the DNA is TGTGCCAGCAACCCAAACGTGGGCAGTACCTACGAGCAGTACTTC.